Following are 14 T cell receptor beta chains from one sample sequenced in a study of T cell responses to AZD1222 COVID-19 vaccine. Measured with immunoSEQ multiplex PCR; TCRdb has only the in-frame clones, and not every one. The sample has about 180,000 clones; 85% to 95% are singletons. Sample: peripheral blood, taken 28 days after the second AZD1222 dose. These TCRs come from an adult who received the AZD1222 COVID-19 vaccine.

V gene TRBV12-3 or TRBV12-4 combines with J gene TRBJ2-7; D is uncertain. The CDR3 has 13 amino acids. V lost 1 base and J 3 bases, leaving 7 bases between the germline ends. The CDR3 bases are TGTGCCAGCAGTTTAGAGCAGGTCTACGAGCAGTACTTC. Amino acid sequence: CASSLEQVYEQYF.

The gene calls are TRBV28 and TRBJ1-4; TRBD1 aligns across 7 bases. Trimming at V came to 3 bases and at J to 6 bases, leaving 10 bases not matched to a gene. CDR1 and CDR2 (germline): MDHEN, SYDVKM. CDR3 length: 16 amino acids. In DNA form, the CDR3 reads TGTGCCAGCAGTTTTTCATTAGACAGGGCACATGAAAAACTGTTTTTT. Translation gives CASSFSLDRAHEKLFF.

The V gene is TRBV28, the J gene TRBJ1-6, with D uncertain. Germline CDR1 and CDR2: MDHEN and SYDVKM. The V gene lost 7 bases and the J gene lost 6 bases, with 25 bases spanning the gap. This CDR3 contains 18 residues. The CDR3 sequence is CASTHLSLNRKSNSPLHF. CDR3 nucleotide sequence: TGTGCCAGCACCCACCTTTCACTCAACAGAAAATCTAATTCACCCCTCCACTTT.

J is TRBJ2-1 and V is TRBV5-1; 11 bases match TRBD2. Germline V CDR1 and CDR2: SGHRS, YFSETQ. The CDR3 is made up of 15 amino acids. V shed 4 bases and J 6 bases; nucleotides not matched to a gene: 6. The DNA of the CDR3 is TGCGCCAGCAGCACATCCGGGACTAGCGGCAATGAGCAGTTCTTC. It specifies CASSTSGTSGNEQFF.

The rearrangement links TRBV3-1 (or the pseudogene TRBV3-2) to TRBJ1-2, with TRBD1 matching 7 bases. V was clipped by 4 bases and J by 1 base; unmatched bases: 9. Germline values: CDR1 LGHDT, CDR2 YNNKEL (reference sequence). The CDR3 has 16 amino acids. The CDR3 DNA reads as TGTGCCAGCAGCCTACGGACAGGCCGTTTTAACTATGGCTACACCTTC. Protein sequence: CASSLRTGRFNYGYTF.

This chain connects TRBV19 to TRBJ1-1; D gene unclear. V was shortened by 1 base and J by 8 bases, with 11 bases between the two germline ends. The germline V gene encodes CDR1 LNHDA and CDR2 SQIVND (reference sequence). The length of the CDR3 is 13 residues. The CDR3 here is CASSIVWVAEAFF. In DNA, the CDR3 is TGTGCCAGTAGTATAGTTTGGGTTGCGGAAGCTTTCTTT.

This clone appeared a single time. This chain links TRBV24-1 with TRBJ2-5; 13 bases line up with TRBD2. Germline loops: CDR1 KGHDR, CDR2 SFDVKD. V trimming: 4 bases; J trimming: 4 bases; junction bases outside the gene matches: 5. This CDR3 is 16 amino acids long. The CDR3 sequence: CATSDGTSGIAETQYF. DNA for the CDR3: TGTGCCACCAGTGACGGGACTAGCGGGATCGCAGAGACCCAGTACTTC.

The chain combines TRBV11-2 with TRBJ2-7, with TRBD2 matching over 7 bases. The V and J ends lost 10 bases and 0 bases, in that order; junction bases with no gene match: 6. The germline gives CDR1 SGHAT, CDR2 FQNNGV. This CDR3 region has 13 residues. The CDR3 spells CATQLAFSYEQYF. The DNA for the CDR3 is TGTGCCACCCAACTAGCGTTCTCCTACGAGCAGTACTTC.

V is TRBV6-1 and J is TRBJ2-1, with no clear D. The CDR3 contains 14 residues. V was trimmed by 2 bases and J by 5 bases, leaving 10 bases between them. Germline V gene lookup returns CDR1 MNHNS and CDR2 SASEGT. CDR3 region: CASSELLTDNEQFF. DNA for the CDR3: TGTGCCAGCAGTGAACTGTTAACCGACAATGAGCAGTTCTTC.

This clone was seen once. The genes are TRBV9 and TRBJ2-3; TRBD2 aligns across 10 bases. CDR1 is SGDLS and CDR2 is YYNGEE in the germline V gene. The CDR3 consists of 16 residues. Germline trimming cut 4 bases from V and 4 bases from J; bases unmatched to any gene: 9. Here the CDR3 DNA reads TGTGCCAGCAGCACCCAGTCCAGCGGGGGGGCAGATACGCAGTATTTT. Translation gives CASSTQSSGGADTQYF.

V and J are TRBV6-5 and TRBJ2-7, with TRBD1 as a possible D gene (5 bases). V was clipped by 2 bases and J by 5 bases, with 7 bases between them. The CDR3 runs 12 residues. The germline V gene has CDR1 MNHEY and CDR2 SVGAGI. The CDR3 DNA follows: TGTGCCAGCAGTTACAAGGGGAACGAGCAGTACTTC. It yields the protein CASSYKGNEQYF.

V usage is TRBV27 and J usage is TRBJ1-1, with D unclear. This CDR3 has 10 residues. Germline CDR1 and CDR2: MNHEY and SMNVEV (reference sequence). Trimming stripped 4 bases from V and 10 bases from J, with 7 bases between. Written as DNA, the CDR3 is TGTGCCAGCAGTTCCTGGGCAGCTTTCTTT. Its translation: CASSSWAAFF.

CDR3 loop: CASSSGTSDTGELFF. In DNA form, the CDR3 reads TGTGCCAGCAGCTCTGGGACTAGCGACACCGGGGAGCTGTTTTTT. This chain uses TRBV7-3 with TRBJ2-2; 10 bases are a match to TRBD2. Germline CDR1 is SGHTA and CDR2 is FQGTGA. The CDR3 loop spans 15 amino acids. V gave up 4 bases and J gave up 3 bases; unmatched junction bases: 2. Filled out from reference TRBV7-3 and TRBJ2-2, the complete variable domain reads GAGVSQTPSNKVTEKGKYVELRCDPISGHTALYWYRQSLGQGPEFLIYFQGTGAADDSGLPNDRFFAVRPEGSVSTLKIQRTERGDSAVYLCASSSGTSDTGELFFGEGSRLTVL.

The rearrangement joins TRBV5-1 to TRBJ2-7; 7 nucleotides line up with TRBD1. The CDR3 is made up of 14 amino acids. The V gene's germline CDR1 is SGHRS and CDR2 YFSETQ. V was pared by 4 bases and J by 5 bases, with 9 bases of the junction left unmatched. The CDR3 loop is CASSAPQGSDEQYF. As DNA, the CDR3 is TGCGCCAGCAGCGCCCCACAGGGGTCAGACGAGCAGTACTTC.